This passage covers 11 T cell receptor beta chains from one sample sequenced in a study of T cell responses to AZD1222 COVID-19 vaccine. This table comes from immunoSEQ multiplex PCR, and its TCRdb copy is limited to in-frame clones, with some not included. This table has 60,000 to 85,000 clones, about 88% appearing once. Sequencing used peripheral blood, obtained 28 days after the second dose of the MenACWY control vaccine. These receptors were taken from an adult who received the MenACWY meningococcal vaccine as a control.

J is TRBJ1-4 and V is TRBV6-5; 7 bases are shared with TRBD1. The CDR3 has 14 amino acids. Per the germline V gene, CDR1 is MNHEY and CDR2 is SVGAGI. V was clipped by 5 bases and J by 5 bases; unmatched bases: 5. This chain's CDR3 is CASSMDRRNEKLFF. CDR3 DNA: TGTGCCAGCAGTATGGACAGGCGGAATGAAAAACTGTTTTTT.

The chain recombines TRBV5-1 with TRBJ2-1, with D perhaps being TRBD1 or TRBD2 (5 bases each). CDR3 length equals 16 residues. V lost 0 bases and J lost 2, with 12 bases in between. Germline loops: CDR1 SGHRS, CDR2 YFSETQ. The CDR3 is CASSLAVGTTYNEQFF. The CDR3 nucleotides read TGCGCCAGCAGCTTGGCCGTAGGGACGACCTACAATGAGCAGTTCTTC.

The genes are TRBV4-2 and TRBJ1-5; TRBD1 is a possible D gene (5 bases). The V gene lost 0 bases and the J gene lost 7 bases, with 13 bases spanning the gap. Germline assignment: CDR1 LGHNA and CDR2 YNFKEQ. This CDR3 contains 15 residues. The CDR3 region is CASSQDWRDGQPQHF. The CDR3 nucleotides read TGTGCCAGCAGCCAAGATTGGCGGGACGGGCAGCCCCAGCATTTT.

The table lists this clone with a count of one. The V and J genes are TRBV7-9 and TRBJ1-6; D remains unclear. V gave up 3 bases and J gave up 10 bases, with 13 bases separating them. CDR1 and CDR2 from the germline V gene are SEHNR and FQNEAQ (reference sequence). This CDR3 spans 14 amino acids. The CDR3 spells CASSFGRPESPLHF. For the CDR3, the DNA is TGTGCCAGCAGCTTCGGGAGGCCAGAATCACCCCTCCACTTT. Complete variable domain (other parts from reference TRBV7-9 and TRBJ1-6): DTGVSQNPRHKITKRGQNVTFRCDPISEHNRLYWYRQTLGQGPEFLTYFQNEAQLEKSRLLSDRFSAERPKGSFSTLEIQRTEQGDSAMYLCASSFGRPESPLHFGNGTRLTVT.

This chain joins TRBV5-5 and TRBJ1-6; tentatively, D is TRBD1 (6 bases). The CDR3 is 15 amino acids. The germline gives CDR1 SGHKS, CDR2 YYEKEE (reference sequence). Trimming left V 4 bases short and J 9 bases short, with 17 bases between. The CDR3 spells CASSRNQGSGSPLHF. CDR3 bases: TGTGCCAGCAGCCGGAATCAGGGGTCGGGTTCACCCCTCCACTTT.

This clone was picked up a small number of times. The chain recombines TRBV5-4 with TRBJ1-2, with TRBD1 as a possible D gene (6 bases). CDR1 is SGHNT, CDR2 YYREEE, per germline (reference sequence). V was shortened by 4 bases and J by 5 bases, with 12 bases between the two germline ends. The CDR3 is made up of 13 amino acids. CDR3 in amino acids: CASSTQGLYGYTF. The CDR3 DNA sequence: TGTGCCAGCAGCACGCAGGGGCTTTATGGCTACACCTTC.

This clone has a single count. V gene TRBV6-2 or TRBV6-3 combines with J gene TRBJ1-1; D call uncertain. Trimming removed 2 bases at V and 6 bases at J, with 7 bases between. Per germline, CDR1 MNHEY and CDR2 SVGEGT. CDR3 length: 12 residues. Here the CDR3 reads CASSYVAAEAFF. The CDR3 nucleotides are TGTGCCAGCAGTTACGTGGCGGCTGAAGCTTTCTTT.

The CDR3 reads CASSLVPGTANGYEQYF. CDR3 DNA: TGTGCCAGCAGCTTAGTCCCCGGGACTGCGAACGGTTACGAGCAGTACTTC. The chain employs TRBV11-2 and TRBJ2-7; weak D call: TRBD2 (6 bases). Trimming stripped 1 base from V and 4 bases from J, with 20 bases between. The CDR3 spans 17 residues. Germline lookup yields CDR1 SGHAT and CDR2 FQNNGV.

This sequence joins TRBV5-5 and TRBJ1-2, with D possibly matching TRBD1 (5 bases). CDR1 and CDR2 (germline): SGHKS, YYEKEE (reference sequence). Trimming cost V 3 bases and J 7 bases, with 16 bases left between them. The CDR3 has 14 amino acids. The CDR3 nucleotides read TGTGCCAGCAGCTGGGTTGGGGGGATTTCTGGCTACACCTTC. The encoded protein is CASSWVGGISGYTF.

The rearrangement uses TRBV6-6 and TRBJ2-7; 7 positions agree with TRBD1. The germline CDR1 and CDR2 sequences are MNHNY and SVGAGI (reference sequence). CDR3 size: 14 residues. J gave up 1 base and V 5 bases, and 5 bases lay outside the gene matches. CDR3 amino acids: CASSPQGQSYEQYF. The CDR3 DNA reads TGTGCCAGCAGTCCCCAGGGACAGTCCTACGAGCAGTACTTC.

The chain is built from TRBV19 and TRBJ2-7; D may be TRBD1 (5 bases). Germline CDR1 is LNHDA and CDR2 is SQIVND (reference sequence). Trimming cost V 6 bases and J 7 bases, with 19 bases left between them. The CDR3 loop spans 14 amino acids. CDR3 protein: CASSTRGASGEQYF. For the CDR3, the DNA is TGTGCCAGTAGCACGCGTGGGGCATCTGGGGAGCAGTACTTC.